Following are 21 T cell receptor beta chains from one sample sequenced in a study of shared clonotypes between healthy human individuals. Profiling relied on immunoSEQ multiplex PCR, and the TCRdb table lists in-frame clones only, not all of them. The sample has 1.4 million or so clones, around 98.5% seen once; the top ten hold approximately 0.4%. What was sequenced was naive CD4+ T cells sorted from blood. Regarding subset: CD45RA+ positively selected. The origin of the receptors is a man aged 30-40 years in good health.

The chain uses TRBV28 and TRBJ1-5; the D gene is possibly TRBD1 (5 bases). This CDR3 is built from 15 residues. CDR1 MDHEN and CDR2 SYDVKM come from the germline V gene. CDR3 DNA sequence: TGTGCAGCACGGAGTCCCCAGGGTAGCAATCAGCCCCAGCATTTT. Protein: CAARSPQGSNQPQHF. Together with reference TRBV28 and TRBJ1-5, the CDR3 gives the full variable domain: DVKVTQSSRYLVKRTGEKVFLECVQDMDHENMFWYRQDPGLGLRLIYFSYDVKMKEKGDIPEGYSVSREKKERFSLILESASTNQTSMYLCAARSPQGSNQPQHFGDGTRLSIL.

The rearrangement links TRBV10-3 to TRBJ2-7; tentative D call: TRBD1 (6 bases). Germline V gene data show CDR1 as ENHRY and CDR2 as SYGVKD. The CDR3 has 15 amino acids. V was cut by 6 bases and J by 3 bases, with 18 bases left in between. CDR3 nucleotide sequence: TGTGCCATCAGCCTACAGGGAATGGGCTACTACGAGCAGTACTTC. It yields the protein CAISLQGMGYYEQYF.

The rearrangement uses TRBV19 and TRBJ2-1, with no clear D. The V end was cut by 7 bases, the J end by 4 bases, with 14 bases between. This CDR3 is built from 14 residues. The germline V gene encodes CDR1 LNHDA and CDR2 SQIVND (reference sequence). DNA of the CDR3: TGTGCCAGTAAGCCGAGCCCGGCTTACAATGAGCAGTTCTTC. This encodes CASKPSPAYNEQFF.

V usage is TRBV2 and J usage is TRBJ2-7; TRBD2 aligns across 8 bases. Per germline, CDR1 SNHLY and CDR2 FYNNEI. Unmatched junction bases numbered 4, after V lost 4 bases and J lost 2 bases. The CDR3 consists of 14 residues. The CDR3 region has the DNA TGTGCCAGCAGTGGACGGGGGGGTGCCTACGAGCAGTACTTC. It encodes CASSGRGGAYEQYF. The full variable domain, completed using reference TRBV2 and TRBJ2-7, is EPEVTQTPSHQVTQMGQEVILRCVPISNHLYFYWYRQILGQKVEFLVSFYNNEISEKSEIFDDQFSVERPDGSNFTLKIRSTKLEDSAMYFCASSGRGGAYEQYFGPGTRLTVT.

V gene TRBV6-5 combines with J gene TRBJ2-7; 11 nucleotides match TRBD1. Germline V gene data show CDR1 as MNHEY and CDR2 as SVGAGI. This CDR3 contains 15 residues. The trim removed 5 bases at V and 5 bases at J, leaving 8 bases unmatched. CDR3 in DNA: TGTGCCAGCAGTGCTCCGGGACAGGGGGGAAACGAGCAGTACTTC. Its protein product is CASSAPGQGGNEQYF.

This clone was picked up one time. The chain joins TRBV5-6 to TRBJ2-1; D uncertain. The CDR3 extends over 15 amino acids. Trimming removed 0 bases at V and 8 bases at J, with 15 bases between. Germline values: CDR1 SGHDT, CDR2 YYEEEE. The CDR3 region has the DNA TGTGCCAGCAGCTTGGGACTCGTCGTTGTCGATGAGCAGTTCTTC. Encoded protein: CASSLGLVVVDEQFF.

The CDR3 is CASSPLDASPYEQYF. The CDR3 DNA is TGTGCCAGCAGTCCCCTTGACGCATCGCCTTACGAGCAGTACTTC. The chain couples TRBV28 to TRBJ2-7; D is unresolved. V lost 5 bases and J 4 bases, leaving 18 bases between the germline ends. CDR1 MDHEN and CDR2 SYDVKM come from the germline V gene. The CDR3 loop spans 15 amino acids.

The V and J genes are TRBV5-5 and TRBJ2-5, with TRBD2 matching 13 bases. V lost 0 bases to trimming and J lost 2 bases; unmatched junction nucleotides: 4. The CDR3 length is 17 residues. Germline V CDR1 and CDR2: SGHKS, YYEKEE (reference sequence). The CDR3 DNA reads TGTGCCAGCAGCTTGGGACTAGCGGGAGGTGAACAAGAGACCCAGTACTTC. It is translated as CASSLGLAGGEQETQYF.

The chain combines TRBV28 with TRBJ2-1; 7 nucleotides agree with TRBD1. This CDR3 has 16 residues. Trimming removed 5 bases from V and 4 bases from J; junction bases left unmatched: 11. The germline V gene encodes CDR1 MDHEN and CDR2 SYDVKM. As DNA, the CDR3 is TGTGCCAGCAGTCCGACCAGGGACAGCCTATACAATGAGCAGTTCTTC. Translation gives CASSPTRDSLYNEQFF.

This chain links TRBV15 with TRBJ2-2; D remains unclear. V was trimmed by 6 bases and J by 1 base, leaving 9 bases between them. Germline CDR1 LNHNV, CDR2 YYDKDF (reference sequence). This CDR3 is 14 amino acids long. The CDR3 coding sequence is TGTGCCACCAGAGACCGACGGAACACCGGGGAGCTGTTTTTT. Residues: CATRDRRNTGELFF. The full variable domain, with the rest looked up from reference TRBV15 and TRBJ2-2, is DAMVIQNPRYQVTQFGKPVTLSCSQTLNHNVMYWYQQKSSQAPKLLFHYYDKDFNNEADTPDNFQSRRPNTSFCFLDIRSPGLGDTAMYLCATRDRRNTGELFFGEGSRLTVL.

V usage is TRBV29-1 and J usage is TRBJ2-1; maybe TRBD2 (6 bases). V lost 4 bases and J 6 bases, leaving 10 bases between the germline ends. The CDR3 runs 12 residues. Germline assignment: CDR1 SQVTM and CDR2 ANQGSEA. CDR3 in DNA: TGCAGCGTTGGGACTATGTTCAATGAGCAGTTCTTC. Translating it yields CSVGTMFNEQFF.

The table lists this clone with a count of one. This rearrangement joins TRBV7-2 to TRBJ2-3; possibly TRBD2 for D (6 bases). V lost 1 base and J lost 1, with 12 bases in between. The germline gives CDR1 SGHTA, CDR2 FQGNSA. This CDR3 has 16 residues. CDR3 nucleotide sequence: TGTGCCAGCAGCTTAGTTGCTAGCGCCCGCACAGATACGCAGTATTTT. Translating it yields CASSLVASARTDTQYF. Full variable domain (remainder filled in from reference TRBV7-2 and TRBJ2-3): GAGVSQSPSNKVTEKGKDVELRCDPISGHTALYWYRQSLGQGLEFLIYFQGNSAPDKSGLPSDRFSAERTGGSVSTLTIQRTQQEDSAVYLCASSLVASARTDTQYFGPGTRLTVL.

The chain combines TRBV5-4 with TRBJ2-5; D call uncertain. V was cut by 3 bases and J by 4 bases, with 4 bases left in between. The length of the CDR3 is 11 residues. Germline V gives CDR1 SGHNT, CDR2 YYREEE (reference sequence). In DNA form, the CDR3 reads TGTGCCAGCAGCTGGGCAGAGACCCAGTACTTC. Translating it yields CASSWAETQYF.

This chain connects TRBV11-3 to TRBJ1-1, with D hard to call. Germline assignment: CDR1 SGHNT and CDR2 YENEEA. This CDR3 comprises 14 residues. Trimming shortened V by 0 bases and J by 3 bases, and 8 bases separated the two germline ends. CDR3 protein: CASSLDGYDTEAFF. DNA for the CDR3: TGTGCCAGCAGCTTAGATGGGTATGACACTGAAGCTTTCTTT.

This sequence joins TRBV2 and TRBJ2-4; 8 bases map to TRBD2. CDR3 length equals 15 residues. The V segment lost 5 bases and the J segment 9 bases; nucleotides outside the gene matches: 12. Germline values: CDR1 SNHLY, CDR2 FYNNEI. The CDR3 DNA reads as TGTGCCAGCAGTACACATACGGGACTAGGTGGCATTCAGTACTTC. Translating it yields CASSTHTGLGGIQYF.

The chain is built from TRBV2 and TRBJ2-3; 7 bases are a match to TRBD2. Germline V lookup: CDR1 SNHLY, CDR2 FYNNEI. The CDR3 spans 16 residues. J gave up 0 bases and V 8 bases, and 11 bases lay outside the gene matches. CDR3 nucleotides: TGTGCCAGCGCCCGGGACCTAGCGGCTAGCACAGATACGCAGTATTTT. It is translated as CASARDLAASTDTQYF.

Concerning this clone: The sample carries other DNA sequences with the same CDR3. The CDR3 DNA reads TGTGCCAGCTCACCACTGGACAGGGGTAATGGCTACACCTTC. This gives the protein CASSPLDRGNGYTF. The chain couples TRBV18 to TRBJ1-2; 9 bases map to TRBD1. V shed 1 base, J shed 6 bases, and the junction held 3 bases outside the gene matches. The CDR3 consists of 14 residues. Germline V gives CDR1 KGHSH, CDR2 LQKENI.

V and J are TRBV6-5 and TRBJ2-7, with 7 bases aligning to TRBD2. Trimming at V came to 4 bases and at J to 5 bases, leaving 11 bases not matched to a gene. In germline, CDR1 is MNHEY, CDR2 SVGAGI. The CDR3 sequence is 15 residues long. The CDR3: CASSSKGGSIHEQYF. As DNA, the CDR3 is TGTGCCAGCAGTTCAAAGGGAGGGTCTATCCACGAGCAGTACTTC.

This chain uses TRBV5-4 with TRBJ1-5, with D uncertain. The CDR3 is made up of 15 amino acids. CDR1 is SGHNT, CDR2 YYREEE, per germline (reference sequence). The germline V and J ends were trimmed by 0 bases and 2 bases, with 9 bases remaining between them. CDR3 nucleotide sequence: TGTGCCAGCAGCTTGGGACCCGCCGGCAATCAGCCCCAGCATTTT. It encodes CASSLGPAGNQPQHF.

The V call is TRBV5-6, the J call TRBJ2-7; TRBD2 is a possible D gene (6 bases). V lost 4 bases to trimming and J lost 1 base, with 15 bases between them. This CDR3 has 15 residues. Germline loops: CDR1 SGHDT, CDR2 YYEEEE. The CDR3 bases are TGTGCCAGCAGCCGGGCGGGACGACTTTCCTACGAGCAGTACTTC. Amino acids: CASSRAGRLSYEQYF. The entire variable domain, with the rest obtained from reference TRBV5-6 and TRBJ2-7, is as follows: DAGVTQSPTHLIKTRGQQVTLRCSPKSGHDTVSWYQQALGQGPQFIFQYYEEEERQRGNFPDRFSGHQFPNYSSELNVNALLLGDSALYLCASSRAGRLSYEQYFGPGTRLTVT.

The chain carries TRBV7-9 and TRBJ1-4; TRBD1 agrees at 7 bases. CDR3 size: 14 residues. V gave up 5 bases and J gave up 8 bases; unmatched junction bases: 8. Germline CDR1 SEHNR, CDR2 FQNEAQ (reference sequence). The CDR3 spells CASSKKGAREKLFF. CDR3 DNA sequence: TGTGCCAGCAGCAAAAAGGGGGCAAGGGAAAAACTGTTTTTT.